This T cell receptor beta chain derives from a study of blood T cells in healthy people across ages. Regarding the study as a whole: Roughly linear declines in TCR beta diversity per million T cells occurred with age. Across samples, TCR beta diversity tracked strongly with naive T cell percentage.

On this clonotype itself: The antigen is undetermined.

PCR was performed a second time for about 7 to 11 cycles using a sample-barcoded 5' primer and a J-beta primer mix. Researchers report that a template-switch adaptor with 12 random nucleotides tagged each cDNA molecule. TCRdb fed the 5' RACE reads into MiXCR, producing one record per CDR3 protein. Here the sample spans about 1.4 million distinct CDR3 sequences, approximately 59% being singletons. Sample donors were healthy Caucasian individuals that came from Russia, aged 6 to 90. This CDR3 is 16 amino acids long. Germline values: CDR1 MNHEY, CDR2 SVGEGT. V shed 7 bases, J shed 1 base, and the junction held 12 bases outside the gene matches.

Sequencing was carried out using blood. The clonotype comes from a man aged 18 to 29 in good health. The chain couples TRBV6-2 or TRBV6-3 to TRBJ1-1; 7 positions agree with TRBD1. The chain's CDR3 is CASTSPYRGGNTEAFF. The CDR3 bases are TGTGCCAGCACCTCCCCCTACAGGGGAGGGAACACTGAAGCTTTCTTT.